This T cell receptor beta chain was found in a study of blood T cell repertoires in COVID-19. The CDR3 sequence is 19 residues long. Looked up from germline, CDR1 is ENHRY and CDR2 is SYGVKD. V lost 2 bases to trimming and J lost 0 bases, with 17 bases between them. Original processing methods: Nucleated cell counts were estimated from reference gene primer amplification. Sequencing used immunoSEQ multiplex PCR; TCRdb keeps in-frame clones, though not all of them. The DNA gave D and trimming, while V, J and clone size come from that table. The top ten hold 20% to 25% of the sample, which has under 20,000 clones, around 73% seen once.

The chain employs TRBV10-3 and TRBJ2-6; tentatively, D is TRBD2 (7 bases). Sequenced sample: peripheral blood. The TCR sequence derives from a man aged 55 to 70 with active or convalescent COVID-19. CDR3 in amino acids: CAISEPEGGAGSGANVLTF. DNA of the CDR3: TGTGCCATCAGTGAGCCTGAGGGGGGGGCAGGCTCTGGGGCCAACGTCCTGACTTTC.